This TCR beta chain was captured by sequencing in a study of T cells after yellow fever vaccination. Study-level results: The CD4 compartment and the CD8 compartment contained a small share of clonotypes in common. The secondary response showed a weaker magnitude and a faster peak, day 5 versus 15.

Deletions cut 6 bases from V and 4 bases from J, with 12 bases between. In germline, CDR1 is SGHAT, CDR2 FQDESV (reference sequence). This CDR3 is built from 14 residues. A single record per CDR3 protein comes from TCRdb applying MiXCR to the 5' RACE reads. The profile shows 280,000 or so distinct CDR3 sequences, about 10% of them singletons. As to this clonotype: Its antigen is currently unknown.

The sample was CD4+ T cells sorted from PBMCs, taken 5 days after the yellow fever booster vaccination. V is TRBV11-1 and J is TRBJ2-2; D remains unclear. This sequence originates from a man aged 18 to 29 who received the YFV17D yellow fever vaccine. The CDR3 here is CASSSGRVTGELFF. The CDR3 coding sequence is TGTGCCAGCAGTTCAGGACGAGTCACCGGGGAGCTGTTTTTT.